This passage covers 28 T cell receptor beta chains from one sample sequenced in a study of blood T cell repertoires in COVID-19. The assay was immunoSEQ multiplex PCR, and TCRdb's table has in-frame clones only and misses some. This table holds fewer than 500,000 clones, approximately 90% found once. Sequenced input: PBMCs or T cells enriched from blood (not recorded which). These TCRs come from a woman aged 25 to 39 with acute COVID-19.

This clone was recorded once. This chain joins TRBV4-3 and TRBJ1-6; 7 bases agree with TRBD1. The CDR3 spans 15 residues. CDR1 is LGHNA, CDR2 YSLEER, per germline. V lost 0 bases and J lost 7; bases outside the gene matches: 3. The CDR3: CASSQEDRDNSPLHF. In DNA form, the CDR3 reads TGCGCCAGCAGCCAAGAAGACAGGGACAATTCACCCCTCCACTTT.

The V gene is TRBV18, the J gene TRBJ2-1; 8 nucleotides match TRBD1. The CDR3 length is 19 residues. Germline V lookup: CDR1 KGHSH, CDR2 LQKENI. V dropped 3 bases and J dropped 3; count of bases not matched to a gene: 16. This CDR3 reads CASSPQGTGYRTGYNEQFF. DNA of the CDR3: TGTGCCAGCTCACCCCAAGGGACAGGTTATCGGACAGGCTACAATGAGCAGTTCTTC.

The chain has TRBV7-3 and TRBJ2-1, with unresolved D. The CDR3 sequence is 15 residues long. The germline V gene has CDR1 SGHTA and CDR2 FQGTGA. Trimming stripped 2 bases from V and 0 bases from J, with 8 bases between. DNA of the CDR3: TGTGCCAGCAGCTTAGACTCGAGCTCCTACAATGAGCAGTTCTTC. It codes for CASSLDSSSYNEQFF.

The chain joins TRBV15 to TRBJ2-6, with 9 bases fitting TRBD1. The V gene end was trimmed by 3 bases and the J gene end by 0 bases; junction bases not matched to a gene: 9. The CDR3 covers 19 residues. In germline, CDR1 is LNHNV, CDR2 YYDKDF (reference sequence). CDR3 protein: CATSSAQDRGSSGANVLTF. CDR3 in DNA: TGTGCCACCAGCAGTGCCCAGGACAGGGGTAGCTCTGGGGCCAACGTCCTGACTTTC.

This clone was detected a few times. The chain has TRBV3-1 (or the pseudogene TRBV3-2) and TRBJ2-5; 12 nucleotides agree with TRBD2. The CDR3 extends over 14 amino acids. Germline-derived CDR1 and CDR2 are LGHDT and YNNKEL (reference sequence). V lost 7 bases, J lost 5 bases, and 5 bases stayed unmatched. The CDR3 nucleotides are TGTGCCAGCACCGCTAGCGGGGGGGGCGAGACCCAGTACTTC. Protein sequence: CASTASGGGETQYF.

This clone has more than one count but fewer than ten. The chain has TRBV2 and TRBJ1-1; 8 nucleotides match TRBD1. This CDR3 has 13 amino acids. Germline CDR1 and CDR2: SNHLY and FYNNEI. V trimming: 6 bases; J trimming: 7 bases; junction bases outside the gene matches: 7. The CDR3: CASRADRVGEAFF. In DNA form, the CDR3 reads TGTGCCAGCAGGGCGGACAGGGTCGGTGAAGCTTTCTTT.

This chain's CDR3 is CASSEIAAGGGYTF. CDR3 DNA: TGTGCCAGCAGTGAAATAGCGGCAGGGGGCGGCTACACCTTC. This chain links TRBV6-1 with TRBJ1-2, with 8 bases that match TRBD1. The germline CDR1 and CDR2 sequences are MNHNS and SASEGT. Trimming removed 2 bases from V and 8 bases from J; junction bases left unmatched: 7. This CDR3 contains 14 residues.

This clone was seen a single time. This chain links TRBV12-3 or TRBV12-4 with TRBJ1-2; D remains ambiguous. The CDR3 covers 13 residues. Trimming left V 3 bases short and J 2 bases short, with 7 bases between. The CDR3 is CASSLRVNYGYTF. The CDR3 coding sequence is TGTGCCAGCAGTTTGCGAGTAAACTATGGCTACACCTTC.

The chain is built from TRBV6-5 and TRBJ2-3; 13 bases match TRBD2. V was clipped by 4 bases and J by 6 bases; unmatched bases: 7. The CDR3 sequence is 16 residues long. Looked up from germline, CDR1 is MNHEY and CDR2 is SVGAGI. As DNA, the CDR3 is TGTGCCAGCAGTTTCCTCAAGACTAGCGGGGGGGATACGCAGTATTTT. It is translated as CASSFLKTSGGDTQYF.

The V and J genes are TRBV6-5 and TRBJ1-1; 7 bases map to TRBD1. The ends lost 2 bases at V and 7 bases at J; junction bases unmatched: 7. Germline assignment: CDR1 MNHEY and CDR2 SVGAGI. This CDR3 is 14 amino acids long. Here the CDR3 DNA reads TGTGCCAGCAGTTACCTCCGCGGGGACAGTGAAGCTTTCTTT. Translated: CASSYLRGDSEAFF.

The rearrangement uses TRBV18 and TRBJ2-5, with 7 nucleotides matching TRBD1. Germline CDR1 and CDR2: KGHSH and LQKENI. The V and J ends lost 5 bases and 4 bases, in that order; junction bases with no gene match: 10. The CDR3 extends over 15 amino acids. This chain's CDR3 is CASSTRQGRIETQYF. The DNA of the CDR3 is TGTGCCAGCTCAACGAGACAGGGTAGGATAGAGACCCAGTACTTC. The variable domain in full, completed from reference TRBV18 and TRBJ2-5, reads NAGVMQNPRHLVRRRGQEARLRCSPMKGHSHVYWYRQLPEEGLKFMVYLQKENIIDESGMPKERFSAEFPKEGPSILRIQQVVRGDSAAYFCASSTRQGRIETQYFGPGTRLLVL.

The J gene is TRBJ1-2, the V gene TRBV19; 7 bases are a match to TRBD1. The CDR3 runs 13 residues. Germline CDR1 reads LNHDA; CDR2 reads SQIVND (reference sequence). V shed 6 bases, J shed 4 bases, and the junction held 5 bases outside the gene matches. The CDR3 nucleotides read TGTGCCAGTAGAATGACAGGGACCTATGGCTACACCTTC. Amino acid sequence: CASRMTGTYGYTF.

This chain connects TRBV5-5 to TRBJ1-1; 10 bases match TRBD1. This CDR3 comprises 15 residues. The trim removed 4 bases at V and 5 bases at J, leaving 8 bases unmatched. CDR1 and CDR2 from the germline V gene are SGHKS and YYEKEE (reference sequence). The CDR3 DNA is TGTGCCAGCAGCCTCGGACAGGGGGTATGGACTGAAGCTTTCTTT. Protein product: CASSLGQGVWTEAFF.

V and J are TRBV29-1 and TRBJ1-2, with TRBD1 matching over 9 bases. This CDR3 is built from 14 residues. V was pared by 8 bases and J by 5 bases, with 12 bases of the junction left unmatched. Germline lookup yields CDR1 SQVTM and CDR2 ANQGSEA. DNA for the CDR3: TGCAGCATCACCGGGACAGGGAGGGGTTATGGCTACACCTTC. This translates into CSITGTGRGYGYTF.

CDR3 nucleotides: TGTGCCATCAGGCTAGACGGGACAGGGATTGGCTACACCTTC. Translated: CAIRLDGTGIGYTF. The chain joins TRBV10-3 to TRBJ1-2, with TRBD1 identical over 9 bases. V gave up 6 bases and J gave up 7 bases; unmatched junction bases: 9. CDR3 length: 14 amino acids. The germline gives CDR1 ENHRY, CDR2 SYGVKD.

In nucleotides, the CDR3 is TGTGCCAGCAGCTGGTCTATTGGCAATGAGCAGTTCTTC. Protein sequence: CASSWSIGNEQFF. This sequence joins TRBV7-2 and TRBJ2-1; D not resolved. With 4 bases removed from V and 6 bases from J, the gap between germline ends came to 10 bases. Germline CDR1 and CDR2: SGHTA and FQGNSA. This CDR3 spans 13 amino acids.

The chain carries TRBV13 and TRBJ2-7; 9 bases line up with TRBD1. Germline-derived CDR1 and CDR2 are PRHDT and FYEKMQ (reference sequence). The V gene end was trimmed by 5 bases and the J gene end by 4 bases; junction bases not matched to a gene: 6. This CDR3 contains 14 residues. The CDR3 reads CASSRDRARYEQYF. The CDR3 DNA follows: TGTGCCAGCAGCCGGGACAGGGCCAGATACGAGCAGTACTTC.

This clone was observed a handful of times. The chain recombines TRBV6-6 with TRBJ2-7; 10 positions match TRBD1. The CDR3 covers 15 residues. V lost 4 bases, J lost 5 bases, and 8 bases stayed unmatched. Germline lookup yields CDR1 MNHNY and CDR2 SVGAGI (reference sequence). The DNA of the CDR3 is TGTGCCAGCAGTTTCGCGGGACAGGGGAAGAACGAGCAGTACTTC. Its translation is CASSFAGQGKNEQYF.

The chain joins TRBV18 to TRBJ1-2, with 9 nucleotides matching TRBD1. The CDR3 runs to 14 residues. The V segment lost 3 bases and the J segment 8 bases; nucleotides outside the gene matches: 7. Germline V gene data show CDR1 as KGHSH and CDR2 as LQKENI. The chain's CDR3 is CASSPKDRGSGYTF. For the CDR3, the DNA is TGTGCCAGCTCACCTAAGGACAGGGGCAGCGGCTACACCTTC. The entire variable domain, with the rest obtained from reference TRBV18 and TRBJ1-2, is as follows: NAGVMQNPRHLVRRRGQEARLRCSPMKGHSHVYWYRQLPEEGLKFMVYLQKENIIDESGMPKERFSAEFPKEGPSILRIQQVVRGDSAAYFCASSPKDRGSGYTFGSGTRLTVV.

The rearrangement links TRBV3-1 (or the pseudogene TRBV3-2) to TRBJ1-2, with D hard to call. The CDR3 totals 14 residues. Germline V lookup: CDR1 LGHDT, CDR2 YNNKEL (reference sequence). Trimming cost V 3 bases and J 7 bases, with 15 bases left between them. The CDR3, as DNA: TGTGCCAGCAGCCATATTGGGTCGGCGGGTGGCTACACCTTC. Residues: CASSHIGSAGGYTF.

The count of this clone is one. The genes are TRBV9 and TRBJ2-1, with 7 bases identical to TRBD1. Germline V gives CDR1 SGDLS, CDR2 YYNGEE. CDR3 size: 15 residues. V shed 3 bases and J 7 bases; nucleotides not matched to a gene: 10. CDR3: CASSARQGVRNEQFF. The DNA of the CDR3 is TGTGCCAGCAGCGCCCGACAGGGAGTCAGAAATGAGCAGTTCTTC.

The chain joins TRBV6-6 to TRBJ1-2; 7 bases are shared with TRBD1. Germline V CDR1 and CDR2: MNHNY, SVGAGI (reference sequence). The CDR3 length is 16 residues. V trimming: 4 bases; J trimming: 2 bases; junction bases outside the gene matches: 10. CDR3 sequence: CASSSRIGGINYGYTF. CDR3 nucleotides: TGTGCCAGCAGTTCGCGAATAGGGGGCATAAACTATGGCTACACCTTC.

The rearrangement uses TRBV5-5 and TRBJ1-1; a possible D gene is TRBD1 (6 bases). Germline V gene data show CDR1 as SGHKS and CDR2 as YYEKEE (reference sequence). V was cut by 0 bases and J by 5 bases, with 14 bases left in between. The CDR3 covers 15 residues. Written as DNA, the CDR3 is TGTGCCAGCAGCTTGGAAGCGGGGGCAGGAACTGAAGCTTTCTTT. It encodes CASSLEAGAGTEAFF.

The CDR3 sequence is CASSQVLGLSSYEQYF. The CDR3 nucleotides are TGCGCCAGCAGCCAAGTCTTGGGGCTGAGCTCCTACGAGCAGTACTTC. The rearrangement joins TRBV4-1 to TRBJ2-7; D possibly corresponds to TRBD1 (5 bases). This CDR3 contains 16 residues. V was pared by 1 base and J by 0 bases, with 13 bases between. The germline V gene encodes CDR1 MGHRA and CDR2 YSYEKL.

In this sample, this clone turned up a few times. The chain uses TRBV12-3 or TRBV12-4 and TRBJ1-6; weak D call: TRBD1 (5 bases). Between the trimmed V and J ends, which lost 7 bases and 10 bases, there was a span of 14 bases. The CDR3 totals 13 residues. CDR3 sequence (DNA): TGTGCCAGCAATTGGGCGGAGGGGTCACCCCTCCACTTT. Residues: CASNWAEGSPLHF.

This CDR3 reads CAIETETGNTIYF. CDR3 coding DNA: TGTGCCATCGAGACGGAGACTGGAAACACCATATATTTT. The chain links TRBV10-3 to TRBJ1-3; D not certain. Germline-derived CDR1 and CDR2 are ENHRY and SYGVKD. The CDR3 is made up of 13 amino acids. V was cut by 8 bases and J by 2 bases, with 10 bases left in between.

This CDR3 is CASSYGAGGSAQYF. The CDR3 bases are TGTGCCAGCAGTTACGGAGCGGGGGGGAGTGCGCAGTATTTT. This chain links TRBV6-2 or TRBV6-3 with TRBJ2-3; 10 positions match TRBD2. CDR1 is MNHEY, CDR2 SVGEGT, per germline. The CDR3 has 14 residues. The V segment lost 2 bases and the J segment 10 bases; nucleotides outside the gene matches: 6.

V is TRBV6-5 and J is TRBJ1-2, with D possibly matching TRBD1 (6 bases). There are 14 residues in the CDR3. V was cut by 6 bases and J by 1 base, with 12 bases left in between. Germline assignment: CDR1 MNHEY and CDR2 SVGAGI. In nucleotides, the CDR3 is TGTGCCAGCAGCCTATTGGACAGTAACTATGGCTACACCTTC. It is translated as CASSLLDSNYGYTF.